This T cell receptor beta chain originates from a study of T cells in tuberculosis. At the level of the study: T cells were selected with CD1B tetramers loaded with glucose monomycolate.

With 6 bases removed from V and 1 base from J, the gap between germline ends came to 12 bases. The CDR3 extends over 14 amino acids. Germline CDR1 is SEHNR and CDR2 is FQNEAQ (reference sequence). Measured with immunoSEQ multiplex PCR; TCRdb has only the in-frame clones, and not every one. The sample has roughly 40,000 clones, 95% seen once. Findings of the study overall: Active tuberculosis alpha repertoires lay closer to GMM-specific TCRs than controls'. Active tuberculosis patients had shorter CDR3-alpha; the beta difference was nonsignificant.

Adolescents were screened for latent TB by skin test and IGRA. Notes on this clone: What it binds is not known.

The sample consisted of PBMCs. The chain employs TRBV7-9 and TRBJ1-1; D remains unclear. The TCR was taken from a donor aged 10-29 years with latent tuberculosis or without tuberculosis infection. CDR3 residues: CASSRLGSNTEAFF. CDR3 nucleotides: TGTGCCAGCAGTCGTCTCGGGTCGAACACTGAAGCTTTCTTT.